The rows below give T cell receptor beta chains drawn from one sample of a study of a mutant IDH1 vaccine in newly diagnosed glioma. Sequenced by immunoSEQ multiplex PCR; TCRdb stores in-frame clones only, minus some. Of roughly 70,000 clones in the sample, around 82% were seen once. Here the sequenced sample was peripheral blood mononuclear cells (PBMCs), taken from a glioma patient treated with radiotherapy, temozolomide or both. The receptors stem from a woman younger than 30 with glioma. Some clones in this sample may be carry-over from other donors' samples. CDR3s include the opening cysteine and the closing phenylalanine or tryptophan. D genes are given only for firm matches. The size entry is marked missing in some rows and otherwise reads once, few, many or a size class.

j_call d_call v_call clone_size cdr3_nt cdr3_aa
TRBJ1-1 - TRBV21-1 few TGTGCCAGCAGCAAATTGGTACCGGACAGGGTGAAAACTGAAGCTTTCTTT CASSKLVPDRVKTEAFF
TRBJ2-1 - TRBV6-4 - TGTGCCAGCAGTGACCCCTCCGGGTCCTCCCGAAATGAGCAGTTCTTC CASSDPSGSSRNEQFF
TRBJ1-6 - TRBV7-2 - TGTGCCAGCAGCCCTCTCGTCCGGGGCGATTCACCCCTCCACTTT CASSPLVRGDSPLHF
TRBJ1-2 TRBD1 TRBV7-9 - TGTGCCAGCAGCTCCGAACAGGGGAGGGATGGCTACACCTTC CASSSEQGRDGYTF
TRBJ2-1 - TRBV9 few TGTGCCAGCAGCGTAGTTGGCGGGGTTCGCGGCAATGAGCAGTTCTTC CASSVVGGVRGNEQFF
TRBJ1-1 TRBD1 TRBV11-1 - TGTGCCAGCAGCTTAACTTTCGGGACAGGGGGCATGAACACTGAAGCTTTCTTT CASSLTFGTGGMNTEAFF
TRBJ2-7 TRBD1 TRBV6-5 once TGTGCCAGCGAGGGACAGGGAGTTTACGAGCAGTACTTC CASEGQGVYEQYF
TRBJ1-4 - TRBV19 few TGTGCCACCCTGGGGGCGGAACTGTTTTTT CATLGAELFF
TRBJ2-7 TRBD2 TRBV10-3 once TGTGCCATCAGTGAGTTGGGGACTAGCGGGTTTATCTCCTACGAGCAGTACTTC CAISELGTSGFISYEQYF
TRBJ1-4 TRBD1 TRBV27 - TGTGCCAGCAGTCCAGGGGGGTCTCGGGAAAAACTGTTTTTT CASSPGGSREKLFF
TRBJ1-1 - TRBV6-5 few TGTGCCAGCAGTTCTCCACAGGGCGAAGCTTTCTTT CASSSPQGEAFF
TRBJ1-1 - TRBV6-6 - TGTGCCAGCAGTTACTCCGCAGCAGTGAACACTGAAGCTTTCTTT CASSYSAAVNTEAFF
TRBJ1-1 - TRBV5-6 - TGTGCCAGCACCCCTGGAGTGAACACTGAAGCTTTCTTT CASTPGVNTEAFF
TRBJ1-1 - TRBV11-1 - TGTGCCAGCAGCGCGGGCCCGAACACTGAAGCTTTCTTT CASSAGPNTEAFF
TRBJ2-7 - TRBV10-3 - TGTGCCATCTCGACGGTACCTCCCTACGAGCAGTACTTC CAISTVPPYEQYF
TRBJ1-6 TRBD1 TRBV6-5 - TGTGCCAGCAGCCTGGGACAGGATTATTCACCCCTCCACTTT CASSLGQDYSPLHF
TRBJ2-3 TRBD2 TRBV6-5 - TGTGCCAGCAGTCGACTAGCGGGAGGAGAAAATACGCAGTATTTT CASSRLAGGENTQYF
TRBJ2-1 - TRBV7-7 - TGTGCCAGCAGCCTTGACAGATACAATGAGCAGTTCTTC CASSLDRYNEQFF
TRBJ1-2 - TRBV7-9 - TGTGCCAGCAGCTTAATGGGCACTAACTATGGCTACACCTTC CASSLMGTNYGYTF
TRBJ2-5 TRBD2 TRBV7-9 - TGTGCCAGCAGTACGCTAGCGGGGGTTCCCCAAGAGACCCAGTACTTC CASSTLAGVPQETQYF
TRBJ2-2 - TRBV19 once TGTGCCAGTAGAATTGTGGGTGGGGCCGGGGAGCTGTTTTTT CASRIVGGAGELFF
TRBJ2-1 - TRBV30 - TGTGCCTGGGGTCGCGGACTTTTTAGCCAGTTCTTC CAWGRGLFSQFF
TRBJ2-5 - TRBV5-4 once TGTGCCAGCAGCTTGGAATTACAAGAGACCCAGTACTTC CASSLELQETQYF
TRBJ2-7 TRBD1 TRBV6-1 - TGTGCCAGCAGTGTAAAGGACAGGCCCATCTACGAGCAGTACTTC CASSVKDRPIYEQYF
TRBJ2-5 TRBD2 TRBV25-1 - TGTGCCAGCTCCGGACTAGCGGGGAGGGAGACCCAGTACTTC CASSGLAGRETQYF